This T cell receptor (beta chain) was identified in a study of blood T cells in healthy people across ages. The CDR3 contains 15 residues. V was clipped by 5 bases and J by 9 bases; unmatched bases: 11. Per the germline V gene, CDR1 is DFQATT and CDR2 is SNEGSKA (reference sequence). This clonotype was observed a handful of times. Its antigen is not known. The individuals who served as donors were healthy Caucasians living in Russia, aged roughly 6 to 90. Using a J-beta primer mix together with a sample-barcoded 5' primer, a second PCR was run for about 7 to 12 cycles. Every sample returned 3 million or more CDR3-containing paired-end reads. TCRdb recomputed calls from the 5' RACE reads with MiXCR, one row per CDR3 protein. The sample records approximately 800,000 distinct CDR3 sequences, roughly 60% being singletons. The study, taken as a whole, reports: Naive CD4+ cells and diversity were both higher in long-lived donors than in aged donors.

V is TRBV20-1 and J is TRBJ1-6, with TRBD1 identical over 9 bases. The sequenced sample was blood. The origin of this receptor is a man aged 25 to 45 in good health. CDR3 nucleotide sequence: TGCAGTGCTTCGGGACAGGGCGCTTTCGGTTCACCCCTCCACTTT. Protein: CSASGQGAFGSPLHF.